This T cell receptor beta chain appears in the sequencing data of a study of T cells after yellow fever vaccination. Study-wide results and caveats: Reappearing after the booster were most of the clones from primary vaccination (approximately 96% CD4, roughly 86% CD8).

The CDR3 runs 18 residues. Trimming took 3 bases from V and 5 from J, leaving 26 bases between them. The V gene's germline CDR1 is DFQATT and CDR2 SNEGSKA (reference sequence). TCRdb itself ran the 5' RACE reads through MiXCR, one entry per CDR3 protein. This sample yields 150,000 to 200,000 distinct CDR3 sequences, of which approximately 11% are seen a single time; around 34% belongs to the top ten. This clonotype has a handful of counts. The antigen is unknown. This sequence was found in a man aged 18 to 30 who received the YFV17D yellow fever vaccine. The genes are TRBV20-1 and TRBJ2-1; perhaps D is TRBD1 or TRBD2 (5 bases each). Here the sequenced sample was CD8+ T cells sorted from PBMCs, taken 15 days after the yellow fever booster vaccination. CDR3 region: CSARGDDTRTVSHNEQFF. The CDR3 DNA is TGCAGTGCTAGGGGGGACGACACTAGGACGGTGTCGCACAATGAGCAGTTCTTC.